This TCR beta chain was found in a study of blood T cells in healthy people across ages. Sample-barcoded 5' priming and a J-beta primer mix drove a second PCR of about 7 to 11 cycles. A template-switch adaptor containing 12 random nucleotides labeled each cDNA molecule. TCRdb re-called the 5' RACE reads with MiXCR, one entry per CDR3 protein. The table has about 1.8 million distinct CDR3 sequences, roughly 52% seen once; the top ten hold over 2%. Study-level points and caveats: PBMCs that were unsorted prevented a conclusive naive versus antigen-experienced comparison. Total diversity from one million sequenced T cells was likely underestimated.

Germline-derived CDR1 and CDR2 are MNHEY and SVGAGI. The CDR3 length is 15 residues. Unmatched junction bases numbered 12, after V lost 6 bases and J lost 6 bases. Of note for this clonotype: Its antigen is currently unknown.

The sample consisted of blood. The clonotype originates from a woman in her thirties or forties in good health. The chain recombines TRBV6-5 with TRBJ2-3; 7 bases align to TRBD1. The CDR3 loop is CASRVDRVVFDTQYF. The CDR3 nucleotides are TGTGCCAGCAGAGTCGACAGGGTAGTTTTCGATACGCAGTATTTT.